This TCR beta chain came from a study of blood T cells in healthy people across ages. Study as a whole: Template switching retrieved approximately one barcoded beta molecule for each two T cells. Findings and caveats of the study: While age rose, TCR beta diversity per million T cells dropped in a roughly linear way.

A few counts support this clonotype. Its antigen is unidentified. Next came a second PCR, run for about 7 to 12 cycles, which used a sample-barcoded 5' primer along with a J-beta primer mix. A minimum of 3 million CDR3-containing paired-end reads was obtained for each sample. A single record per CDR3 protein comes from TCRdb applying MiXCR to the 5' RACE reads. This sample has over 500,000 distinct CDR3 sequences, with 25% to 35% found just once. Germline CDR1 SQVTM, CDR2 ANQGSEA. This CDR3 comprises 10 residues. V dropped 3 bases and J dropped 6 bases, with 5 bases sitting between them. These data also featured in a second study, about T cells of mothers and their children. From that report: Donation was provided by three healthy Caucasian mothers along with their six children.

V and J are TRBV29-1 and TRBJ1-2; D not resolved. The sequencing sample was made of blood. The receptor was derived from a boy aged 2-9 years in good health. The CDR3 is CSVDENGYTF. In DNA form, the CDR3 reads TGCAGCGTTGACGAGAATGGCTACACCTTC.